Listed below are T cell receptor beta chains from one sample, sequenced in a study of blood T cell repertoires in COVID-19. Using immunoSEQ multiplex PCR, the repertoire was profiled, and TCRdb retains in-frame clones only, with some absent. The table has nearly 350,000 clones, about nine tenths seen once. Sequenced input: peripheral blood. The origin of the receptors is a woman aged 45-65 years with COVID-19, enrolled during active disease. Both conserved end residues are part of each CDR3. The order of the fields is CDR3 length, V gene, CDR3 protein.

length: 18; V: TRBV4-1; CDR3: CASSQDRSGSPLYNEQFF
length: 15; V: TRBV5-1; CDR3: CASSLDSTRTDTQYF
length: 15; V: TRBV6-5; CDR3: CASSYSGTFPSEQYF
length: 17; V: TRBV25-1; CDR3: CASSPPFGAGGWETQYF
length: 17; V: TRBV4-2; CDR3: CASSQDGGGHSNQPQHF
length: 16; V: TRBV9; CDR3: CASSVRTGATNYGYTF
length: 17; V: TRBV3-1/TRBV3-2; CDR3: CASSVEGFGPRGNEQFF
length: 16; V: TRBV30; CDR3: CAWSVRTGTNTDTQYF
length: 14; V: TRBV30; CDR3: CAWSVRRASYGYTF
length: 16; V: TRBV7-8; CDR3: CASSLEGTGWNSPLHF
length: 14; V: TRBV7-9; CDR3: CASSERDTNEKLFF
length: 16; V: TRBV3-1/TRBV3-2; CDR3: CASSPTGRGINYGYTF
length: 15; V: TRBV7-7; CDR3: CASSLTPQETHEQYF
length: 16; V: TRBV7-2; CDR3: CASSITPGLVSSEQYF
length: 15; V: TRBV6-4; CDR3: CASSRTSFSYNEQFF
length: 14; V: TRBV19; CDR3: CASSIFSTGTEAFF
length: 15; V: TRBV7-9; CDR3: CASTLGQGITDTQYF
length: 16; V: TRBV5-6; CDR3: CASSLGFSSGSYEQYF
length: 18; V: TRBV18; CDR3: CASSPGQGRREGFSPLHF
length: 13; V: TRBV5-6; CDR3: CASSSLVVDTQYF
length: 15; V: TRBV5-5; CDR3: CASSLQPGEGYEQYF
length: 14; V: TRBV4-1; CDR3: CASSQAKGGETQYF
length: 14; V: TRBV6-5; CDR3: CASNQPGSTGGYTF
length: 14; V: TRBV4-3; CDR3: CASSQGLLNTEAFF
length: 13; V: TRBV12-3/TRBV12-4; CDR3: CASRIAESYEQYF
length: 11; V: TRBV30; CDR3: CAWRDRVGAFF
length: 16; V: TRBV7-8; CDR3: CASAPRTALNTGELFF
length: 13; V: TRBV29-1; CDR3: CSLGISLAHEQFF
length: 13; V: TRBV7-2; CDR3: CASSLGPYNEQFF
length: 17; V: TRBV4-1; CDR3: CASSQDRGLAVYNEQFF
length: 14; V: TRBV6-2/TRBV6-3; CDR3: CASSWASGAYEQYF
length: 16; V: TRBV27; CDR3: CASSFRGQGWIEKLFF
length: 16; V: TRBV19; CDR3: CASRETGGSVNTEAFF
length: 15; V: TRBV7-9; CDR3: CASSSTMDKFYGYTF
length: 16; V: TRBV9; CDR3: CASSVGTGVGNQPQHF
length: 14; V: TRBV7-3; CDR3: CASSRSLGSTEAFF
length: 19; V: TRBV3-1/TRBV3-2; CDR3: CASSPSVGQQWIDRHEQYF
length: 17; V: TRBV21-1; CDR3: CASSGTDRDGVNEKLFF
length: 14; V: TRBV11-2; CDR3: CASSPRAGDTEAFF
length: 15; V: TRBV7-9; CDR3: CASSSLGQLNYGYTF
length: 15; V: TRBV6-5; CDR3: CASSAPGQGTSPLHF
length: 16; V: TRBV3-1/TRBV3-2; CDR3: CASSSRTGGWRETQYF
length: 15; V: TRBV7-6; CDR3: CASSLAGGPTGELFF